Given below is one T cell receptor (beta chain) in context. Its antigen is still unknown. This specimen belongs to a study of identical twins. Study observations and caveats: Invariant MAIT and iNKT cells may have partly biased zero-insertion analyses.

The germline gives CDR1 DFQATT, CDR2 SNEGSKA (reference sequence). Trimming shortened V by 3 bases and J by 1 base, and 9 bases separated the two germline ends. There are 14 residues in the CDR3. It was template switching that added a universal primer site, and there were unique molecular identifiers on the cDNA. TCRdb processed the 5' RACE reads anew with MiXCR; each CDR3 protein has one entry. The table has 250,000 or so distinct CDR3 sequences, 5.5% to 7% seen once. These data also formed part of another study, on yellow fever vaccine responses in identical twins.

The receptor's source is a woman between 18 and 30 years old in good health. The genes are TRBV20-1 and TRBJ2-2, with a tentative D call TRBD1 (6 bases). Source material: memory (CD45RO+) T cells sorted from blood. The CDR3 nucleotides are TGCAGTGCTAGGGAGACAGGGAACACCGGGGAGCTGTTTTTT. It translates to CSARETGNTGELFF.